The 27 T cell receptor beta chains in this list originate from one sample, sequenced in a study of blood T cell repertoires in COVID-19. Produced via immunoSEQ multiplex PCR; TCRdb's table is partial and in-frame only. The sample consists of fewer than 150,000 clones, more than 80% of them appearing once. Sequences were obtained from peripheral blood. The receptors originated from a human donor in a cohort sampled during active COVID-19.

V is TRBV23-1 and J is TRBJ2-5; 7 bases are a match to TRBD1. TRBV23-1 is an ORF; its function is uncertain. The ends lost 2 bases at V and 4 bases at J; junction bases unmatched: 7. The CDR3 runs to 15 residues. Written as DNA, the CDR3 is TGCGCCAGCAGTCAACCCCCGGGACAGAGAGAGACCCAGTACTTC. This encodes CASSQPPGQRETQYF.

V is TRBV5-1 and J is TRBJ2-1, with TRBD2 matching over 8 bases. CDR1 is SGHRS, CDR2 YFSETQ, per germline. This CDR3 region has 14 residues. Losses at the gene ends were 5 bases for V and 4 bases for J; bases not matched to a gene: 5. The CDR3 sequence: CASRGGGLYNEQFF. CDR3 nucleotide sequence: TGCGCCAGCAGAGGCGGGGGGTTGTACAATGAGCAGTTCTTC. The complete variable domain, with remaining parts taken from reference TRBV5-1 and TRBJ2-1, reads KAGVTQTPRYLIKTRGQQVTLSCSPISGHRSVSWYQQTPGQGLQFLFEYFSETQRNKGNFPGRFSGRQFSNSRSEMNVSTLELGDSALYLCASRGGGLYNEQFFGPGTRLTVL.

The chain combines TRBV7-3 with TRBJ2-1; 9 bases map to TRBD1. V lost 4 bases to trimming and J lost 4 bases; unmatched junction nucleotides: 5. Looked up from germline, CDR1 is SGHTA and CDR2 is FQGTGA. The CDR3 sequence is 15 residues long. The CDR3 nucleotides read TGTGCCAGCAGCTCAGCGGGACAGGGATACAATGAGCAGTTCTTC. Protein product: CASSSAGQGYNEQFF.

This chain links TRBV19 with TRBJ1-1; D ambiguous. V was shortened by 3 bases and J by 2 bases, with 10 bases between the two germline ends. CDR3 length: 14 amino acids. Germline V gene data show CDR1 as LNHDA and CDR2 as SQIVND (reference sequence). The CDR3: CASSIAAGNTEAFF. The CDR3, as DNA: TGTGCCAGTAGTATTGCGGCGGGCAACACTGAAGCTTTCTTT.

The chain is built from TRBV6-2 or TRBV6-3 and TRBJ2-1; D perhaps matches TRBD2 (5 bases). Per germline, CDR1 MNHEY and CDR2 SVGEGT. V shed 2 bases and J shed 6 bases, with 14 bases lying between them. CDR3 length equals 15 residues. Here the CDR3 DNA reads TGTGCCAGCAGTTACCCACGGACTGAAGCCAATGAGCAGTTCTTC. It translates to CASSYPRTEANEQFF.

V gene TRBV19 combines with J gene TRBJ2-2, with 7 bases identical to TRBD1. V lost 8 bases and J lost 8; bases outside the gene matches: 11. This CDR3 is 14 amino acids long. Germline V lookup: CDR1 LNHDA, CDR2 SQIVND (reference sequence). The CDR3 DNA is TGTGCCAGTGAACAAGGGGGCTATGCGGGGGAGCTGTTTTTT. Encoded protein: CASEQGGYAGELFF.

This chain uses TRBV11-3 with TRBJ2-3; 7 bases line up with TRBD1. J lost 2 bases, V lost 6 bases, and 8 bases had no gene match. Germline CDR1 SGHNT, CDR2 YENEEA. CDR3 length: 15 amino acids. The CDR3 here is CASSFSTGYTDTQYF. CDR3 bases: TGTGCCAGCAGTTTCTCGACAGGGTACACAGATACGCAGTATTTT.

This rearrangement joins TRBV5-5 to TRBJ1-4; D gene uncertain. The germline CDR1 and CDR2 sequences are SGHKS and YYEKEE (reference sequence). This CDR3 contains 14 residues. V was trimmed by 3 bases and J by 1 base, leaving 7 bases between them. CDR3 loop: CASSWQETNEKLFF. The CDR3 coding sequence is TGTGCCAGCAGCTGGCAGGAAACTAATGAAAAACTGTTTTTT.

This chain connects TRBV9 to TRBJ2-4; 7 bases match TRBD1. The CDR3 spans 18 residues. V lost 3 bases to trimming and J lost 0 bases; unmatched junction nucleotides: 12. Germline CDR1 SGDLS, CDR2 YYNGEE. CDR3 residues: CASSATIQQGLAKNIQYF. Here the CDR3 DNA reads TGTGCCAGCAGCGCAACCATTCAACAGGGGCTAGCCAAAAACATTCAGTACTTC. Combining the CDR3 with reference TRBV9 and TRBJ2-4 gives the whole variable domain DSGVTQTPKHLITATGQRVTLRCSPRSGDLSVYWYQQSLDQGLQFLIQYYNGEERAKGNILERFSAQQFPDLHSELNLSSLELGDSALYFCASSATIQQGLAKNIQYFGAGTRLSVL.

CDR3 in amino acids: CASSLMGGPNNEQFF. In DNA, the CDR3 is TGTGCCAGCAGCTTAATGGGGGGGCCCAACAATGAGCAGTTCTTC. The chain carries TRBV7-3 and TRBJ2-1; D is perhaps TRBD2 (7 bases). The CDR3 is made up of 15 amino acids. Germline CDR1 is SGHTA and CDR2 is FQGTGA. The ends were cut back, 1 base at V and 5 bases at J, with 12 bases in the middle.

This chain's CDR3 is CASSTGRNTEAFF. CDR3 DNA: TGTGCCAGCTCTACAGGGAGGAACACTGAAGCTTTCTTT. The V gene is TRBV3-1 (or the pseudogene TRBV3-2), the J gene TRBJ1-1; D may be TRBD1 (6 bases). The V end was cut by 8 bases, the J end by 1 base, with 11 bases between. CDR1 LGHDT and CDR2 YNNKEL come from the germline V gene (reference sequence). CDR3 length: 13 residues.

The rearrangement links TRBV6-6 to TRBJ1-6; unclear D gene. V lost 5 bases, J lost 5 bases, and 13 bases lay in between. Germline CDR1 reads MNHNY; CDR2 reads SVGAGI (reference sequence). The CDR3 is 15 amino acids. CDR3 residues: CASSTLGGDNSPLHF. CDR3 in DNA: TGTGCCAGCAGTACCCTTGGCGGGGATAATTCACCCCTCCACTTT.

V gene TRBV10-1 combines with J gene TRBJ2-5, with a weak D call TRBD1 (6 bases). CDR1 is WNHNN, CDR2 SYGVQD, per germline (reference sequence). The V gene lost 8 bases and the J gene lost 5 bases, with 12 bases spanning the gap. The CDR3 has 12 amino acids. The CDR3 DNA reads TGCGCCAGCGGGGCAACAGGGGAGACCCAGTACTTC. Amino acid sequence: CASGATGETQYF.

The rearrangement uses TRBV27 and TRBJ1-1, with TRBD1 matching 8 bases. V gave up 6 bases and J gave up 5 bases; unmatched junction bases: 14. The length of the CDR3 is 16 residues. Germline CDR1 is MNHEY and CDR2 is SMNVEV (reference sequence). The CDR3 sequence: CASRFIVSRGRTEAFF. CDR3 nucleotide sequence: TGTGCCAGCAGATTTATTGTGTCCAGGGGGCGTACTGAAGCTTTCTTT.

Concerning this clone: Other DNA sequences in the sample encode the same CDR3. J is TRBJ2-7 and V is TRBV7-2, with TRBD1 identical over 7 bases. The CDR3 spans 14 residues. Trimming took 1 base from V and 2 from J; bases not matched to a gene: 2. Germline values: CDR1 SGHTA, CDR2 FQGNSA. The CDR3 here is CASSLDRGPYEQYF. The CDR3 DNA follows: TGTGCCAGCAGCTTAGACAGGGGCCCCTACGAGCAGTACTTC.

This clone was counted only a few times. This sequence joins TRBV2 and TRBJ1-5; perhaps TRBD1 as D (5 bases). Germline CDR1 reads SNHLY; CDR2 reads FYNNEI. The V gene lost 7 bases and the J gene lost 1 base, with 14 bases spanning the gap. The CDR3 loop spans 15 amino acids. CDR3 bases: TGTGCCAGCAACTTGGGGGGACCGAGCAATCAGCCCCAGCATTTT. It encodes CASNLGGPSNQPQHF.

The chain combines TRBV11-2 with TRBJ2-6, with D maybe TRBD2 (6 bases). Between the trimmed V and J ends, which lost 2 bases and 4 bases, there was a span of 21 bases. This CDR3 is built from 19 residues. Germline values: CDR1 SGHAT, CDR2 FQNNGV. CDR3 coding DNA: TGTGCCAGCAGCTTACGGAGGTCGGGAGCTCTCCCCGGGGCCAACGTCCTGACTTTC. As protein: CASSLRRSGALPGANVLTF.

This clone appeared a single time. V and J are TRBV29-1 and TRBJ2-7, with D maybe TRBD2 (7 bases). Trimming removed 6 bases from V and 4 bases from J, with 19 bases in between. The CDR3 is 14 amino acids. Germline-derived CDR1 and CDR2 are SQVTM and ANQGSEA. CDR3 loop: CSVRGGRGSYEQYF. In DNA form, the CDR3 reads TGCAGCGTGAGGGGGGGAAGGGGTTCTTACGAGCAGTACTTC.

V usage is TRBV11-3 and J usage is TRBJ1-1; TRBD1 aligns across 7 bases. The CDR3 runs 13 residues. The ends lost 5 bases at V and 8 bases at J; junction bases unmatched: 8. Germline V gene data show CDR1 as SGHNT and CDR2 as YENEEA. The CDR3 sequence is CASSPRGAGEAFF. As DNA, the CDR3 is TGTGCCAGCAGCCCCAGGGGGGCTGGGGAAGCTTTCTTT.

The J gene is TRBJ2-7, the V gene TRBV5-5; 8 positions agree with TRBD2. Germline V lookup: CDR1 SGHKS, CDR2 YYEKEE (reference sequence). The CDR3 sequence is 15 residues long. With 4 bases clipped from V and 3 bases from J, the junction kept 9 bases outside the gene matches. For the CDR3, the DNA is TGTGCCAGCAGCGCAGTAGCGGGGTGGGACTACGAGCAGTACTTC. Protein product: CASSAVAGWDYEQYF.

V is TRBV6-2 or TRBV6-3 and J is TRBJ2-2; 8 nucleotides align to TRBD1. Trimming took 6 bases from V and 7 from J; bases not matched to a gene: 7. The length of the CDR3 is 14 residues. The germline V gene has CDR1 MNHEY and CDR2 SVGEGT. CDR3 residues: CASRYRGFVGELFF. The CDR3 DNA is TGTGCCAGCAGGTACAGGGGGTTTGTCGGGGAGCTGTTTTTT.

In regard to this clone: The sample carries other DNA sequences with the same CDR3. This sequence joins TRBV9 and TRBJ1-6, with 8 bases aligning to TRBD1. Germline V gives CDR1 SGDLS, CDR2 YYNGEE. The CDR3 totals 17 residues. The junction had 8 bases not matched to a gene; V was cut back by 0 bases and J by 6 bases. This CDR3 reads CASSVGPGQGINSPLHF. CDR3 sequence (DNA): TGTGCCAGCAGCGTAGGCCCTGGACAGGGAATTAATTCACCCCTCCACTTT.

The CDR3 DNA reads as TGTGCCAGCAGCAGACTAGGACTAGCGGGGACAGATACGCAGTATTTT. This gives the protein CASSRLGLAGTDTQYF. V gene TRBV9 combines with J gene TRBJ2-3, with 12 bases aligning to TRBD2. CDR1 and CDR2 (germline): SGDLS, YYNGEE. The CDR3 is 16 residues long. V dropped 4 bases and J dropped 3; count of bases not matched to a gene: 6.

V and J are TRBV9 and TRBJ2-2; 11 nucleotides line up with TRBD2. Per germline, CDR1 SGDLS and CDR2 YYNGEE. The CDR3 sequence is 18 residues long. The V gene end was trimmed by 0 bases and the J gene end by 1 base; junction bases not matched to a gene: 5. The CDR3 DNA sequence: TGTGCCAGCAGCGTAGTAGCGGGGGGGCCTTTGAACACCGGGGAGCTGTTTTTT. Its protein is CASSVVAGGPLNTGELFF.

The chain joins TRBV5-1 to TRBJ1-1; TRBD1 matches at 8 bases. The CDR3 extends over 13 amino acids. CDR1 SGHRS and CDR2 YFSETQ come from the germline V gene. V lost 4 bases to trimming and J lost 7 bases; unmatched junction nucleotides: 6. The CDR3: CASSQDRVGEAFF. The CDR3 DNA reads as TGCGCCAGCAGCCAGGACAGGGTTGGTGAAGCTTTCTTT.

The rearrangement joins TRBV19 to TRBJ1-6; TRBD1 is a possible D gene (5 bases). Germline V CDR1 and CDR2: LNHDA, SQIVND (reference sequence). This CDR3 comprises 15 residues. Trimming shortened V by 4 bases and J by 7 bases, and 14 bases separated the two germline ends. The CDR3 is CASSTTGRANSPLHF. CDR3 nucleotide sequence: TGTGCCAGTAGTACGACCGGCAGGGCCAATTCACCCCTCCACTTT.

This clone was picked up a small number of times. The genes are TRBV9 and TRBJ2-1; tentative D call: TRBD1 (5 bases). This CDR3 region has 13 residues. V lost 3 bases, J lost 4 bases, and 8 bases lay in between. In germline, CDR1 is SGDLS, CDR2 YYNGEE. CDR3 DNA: TGTGCCAGCAGCGAAGACAGATACAATGAGCAGTTCTTC. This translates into CASSEDRYNEQFF.